This T cell receptor beta chain was recovered during a study of blood T cell repertoires in COVID-19. In the study overall: The analysed material was cDNA or gDNA that came from T cells, B-cell-depleted T cells, or PBMCs.

Original processing notes: By means of reference gene primer amplification, nucleated cell counts were estimated. Sequencing used immunoSEQ multiplex PCR; TCRdb keeps in-frame clones, though not all of them. The V and J calls and clone size were taken over from that table, and D and trimming were inferred from the DNA. The sample lists about 220,000 clones, around 90% occurring once. Each participant's cohort was designated according to participant-reported clinical history. This CDR3 is 15 amino acids long. Trimming shortened V by 4 bases and J by 1 base, and 13 bases separated the two germline ends. The V gene's germline CDR1 is MNHEY and CDR2 SVGAGI.

The J gene is TRBJ1-2, the V gene TRBV6-5, with a weak D call TRBD1 (6 bases). This clonotype originated in a woman in her twenties or thirties who had recovered from COVID-19. The specimen was PBMCs or T cells enriched from blood (not recorded which). The CDR3 coding sequence is TGTGCCAGCAGTTTAGACGGACAGATTAACTATGGCTACACCTTC. It is translated as CASSLDGQINYGYTF.